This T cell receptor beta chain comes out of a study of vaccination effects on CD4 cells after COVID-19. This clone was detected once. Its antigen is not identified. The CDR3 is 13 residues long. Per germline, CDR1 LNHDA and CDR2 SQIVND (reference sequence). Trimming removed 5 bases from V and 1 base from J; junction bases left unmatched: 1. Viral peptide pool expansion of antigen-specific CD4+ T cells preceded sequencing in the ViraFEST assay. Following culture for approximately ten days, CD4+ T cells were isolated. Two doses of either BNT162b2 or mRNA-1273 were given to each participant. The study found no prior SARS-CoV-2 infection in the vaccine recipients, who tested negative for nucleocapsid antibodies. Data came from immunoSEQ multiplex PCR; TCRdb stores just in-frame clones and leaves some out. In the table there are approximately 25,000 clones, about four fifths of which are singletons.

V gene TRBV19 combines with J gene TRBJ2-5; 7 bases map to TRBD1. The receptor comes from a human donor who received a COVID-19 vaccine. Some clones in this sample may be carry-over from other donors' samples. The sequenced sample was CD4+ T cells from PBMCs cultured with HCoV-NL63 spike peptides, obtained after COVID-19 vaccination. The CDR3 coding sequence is TGTGCCAGTAGTTGGGACAGCCAAGAGACCCAGTACTTC. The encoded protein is CASSWDSQETQYF.